These 31 T cell receptor beta chains originate from one sample sequenced in a study of cytomegalovirus exposure and HLA in healthy donors (dated by TCRdb to 2016 to 2017). Library generation was performed with the immunoSEQ multiplex PCR assay. The multiplex PCR relied on a mix of 60 forward primers for TCR Vbeta segments and 13 reverse primers for TCR Jbeta segments. This immuneACCESS table, as held by TCRdb, lists in-frame sequences with V and J called but not all clones. Of the missing ones, under half trace to an unresolved V gene in checked studies; the others have no known cause. The data table for this sample lists some 120,000 clones. The ten largest clones take up around 3.6% of the sample. The specimen was PBMCs. These receptors were obtained from a man aged 18 to 29 in good health and CMV-seronegative.

The V and J genes are TRBV19 and TRBJ1-1, with a possible D match to TRBD1 (5 bases). Germline-derived CDR1 and CDR2 are LNHDA and SQIVND (reference sequence). The CDR3 length is 12 residues. V dropped 9 bases and J dropped 8 bases, with 16 bases sitting between them. Here the CDR3 reads CASTKWGREAFF. In nucleotides, the CDR3 is TGTGCCAGCACCAAATGGGGCAGAGAAGCTTTCTTT.

The chain recombines TRBV5-1 with TRBJ1-1; 12 positions match TRBD1. The junction had 5 bases not matched to a gene; V was cut back by 4 bases and J by 4 bases. There are 15 residues in the CDR3. In germline, CDR1 is SGHRS, CDR2 YFSETQ. The CDR3 loop reads CASSRDRGPATEAFF. The CDR3 DNA sequence: TGCGCCAGCAGCCGGGACAGGGGGCCGGCCACTGAAGCTTTCTTT. Drawing the rest from reference TRBV5-1 and TRBJ1-1, the complete variable domain is KAGVTQTPRYLIKTRGQQVTLSCSPISGHRSVSWYQQTPGQGLQFLFEYFSETQRNKGNFPGRFSGRQFSNSRSEMNVSTLELGDSALYLCASSRDRGPATEAFFGQGTRLTVV.

The genes are TRBV6-6 and TRBJ1-2; the D gene is possibly TRBD1 (6 bases). Trimming pared 7 bases from V and 7 bases from J, leaving 25 bases between. Per germline, CDR1 MNHNY and CDR2 SVGAGI (reference sequence). There are 16 residues in the CDR3. The CDR3 reads CASKRTTGRESIGYTF. DNA for the CDR3: TGTGCCAGCAAACGAACCACAGGGAGGGAATCTATTGGCTACACCTTC.

This chain links TRBV29-1 with TRBJ1-2, with D perhaps matching TRBD1 (6 bases). Germline values: CDR1 SQVTM, CDR2 ANQGSEA. Trimming pared 6 bases from V and 4 bases from J, leaving 12 bases between. The CDR3 is 12 amino acids. The CDR3 protein is CSVRGGAYGYTF. CDR3 nucleotide sequence: TGCAGCGTAAGAGGGGGGGCCTATGGCTACACCTTC.

This chain links TRBV28 with TRBJ2-1; D remains ambiguous. V was cut by 10 bases and J by 9 bases, with 19 bases left in between. The germline gives CDR1 MDHEN, CDR2 SYDVKM. The CDR3 contains 13 residues. CDR3 DNA: TGTGCCACCACGACTCAGTTTTTGGCTGAGCAGTTCTTC. This codes for CATTTQFLAEQFF.

The rearrangement links TRBV11-2 to TRBJ2-2; maybe TRBD1 (6 bases). CDR3 length: 17 amino acids. CDR1 and CDR2 from the germline V gene are SGHAT and FQNNGV. V was shortened by 7 bases and J by 5 bases, with 23 bases between the two germline ends. CDR3 sequence (DNA): TGTGCCAGCATCGCAACCGGGACATCATGGGGAACCGGGGAGCTGTTTTTT. It codes for CASIATGTSWGTGELFF.

J is TRBJ2-1 and V is TRBV4-1; weak D call: TRBD2 (5 bases). This CDR3 has 16 amino acids. The V gene's germline CDR1 is MGHRA and CDR2 YSYEKL. Trimming left V 1 base short and J 3 bases short, with 13 bases between. CDR3 sequence reads: CASSQGAGVDYNEQFF. In DNA form, the CDR3 reads TGCGCCAGCAGCCAAGGGGCCGGGGTTGACTACAATGAGCAGTTCTTC.

The V gene is TRBV7-9, the J gene TRBJ2-7; D possibly corresponds to TRBD2 (6 bases). This CDR3 comprises 15 residues. V lost 5 bases to trimming and J lost 1 base, with 15 bases between them. Germline CDR1 SEHNR, CDR2 FQNEAQ (reference sequence). CDR3 residues: CASSPGLMTSYEQYF. The DNA of the CDR3 is TGTGCCAGCAGCCCGGGACTGATGACTTCCTACGAGCAGTACTTC.

The J gene is TRBJ2-3, the V gene TRBV6-4; a possible D gene is TRBD1 (5 bases). The V end was cut by 2 bases, the J end by 4 bases, with 13 bases between. Germline V gene lookup returns CDR1 MRHNA and CDR2 SNTAGT. This CDR3 has 15 amino acids. In DNA, the CDR3 is TGTGCCAGCAGTGACGGGCAGGGCGGAGCAGATACGCAGTATTTT. Translated: CASSDGQGGADTQYF.

The chain joins TRBV9 to TRBJ2-3, with TRBD2 matching over 7 bases. The germline V gene has CDR1 SGDLS and CDR2 YYNGEE. The trim removed 3 bases at V and 4 bases at J, leaving 11 bases unmatched. The CDR3 totals 16 residues. The CDR3 sequence: CASSGNLGRVADTQYF. The CDR3 DNA sequence: TGTGCCAGCAGCGGGAACTTGGGGAGGGTGGCAGATACGCAGTATTTT. Supplemented by reference TRBV9 and TRBJ2-3, the full variable domain reads DSGVTQTPKHLITATGQRVTLRCSPRSGDLSVYWYQQSLDQGLQFLIQYYNGEERAKGNILERFSAQQFPDLHSELNLSSLELGDSALYFCASSGNLGRVADTQYFGPGTRLTVL.

This chain links TRBV6-5 with TRBJ2-2, with 7 bases that match TRBD1. The CDR3 totals 14 residues. Germline-derived CDR1 and CDR2 are MNHEY and SVGAGI. V lost 4 bases, J lost 8 bases, and 7 bases stayed unmatched. The CDR3 loop is CASSLIGGGGELFF. CDR3 DNA: TGTGCCAGCAGTTTAATAGGGGGCGGAGGGGAGCTGTTTTTT.

Written as DNA, the CDR3 is TGTGCCAGCAGTTTCCGAGGGAATCAGCCCCAGCATTTT. Its translation: CASSFRGNQPQHF. This chain connects TRBV27 to TRBJ1-5; no definite D call. Deletions cut 3 bases from V and 4 bases from J, with 7 bases between. The CDR3 has 13 amino acids. The germline V gene encodes CDR1 MNHEY and CDR2 SMNVEV (reference sequence).

The chain combines TRBV5-1 with TRBJ2-7; 8 bases are a match to TRBD2. There are 16 residues in the CDR3. V trimming: 2 bases; J trimming: 5 bases; junction bases outside the gene matches: 12. Germline V gene lookup returns CDR1 SGHRS and CDR2 YFSETQ. CDR3 sequence reads: CASSLGLSGSHHEQYF. The CDR3 coding sequence is TGCGCCAGCAGCTTAGGGTTGAGCGGGAGCCACCACGAGCAGTACTTC. Combining the CDR3 with reference TRBV5-1 and TRBJ2-7 gives the whole variable domain KAGVTQTPRYLIKTRGQQVTLSCSPISGHRSVSWYQQTPGQGLQFLFEYFSETQRNKGNFPGRFSGRQFSNSRSEMNVSTLELGDSALYLCASSLGLSGSHHEQYFGPGTRLTVT.

The genes are TRBV28 and TRBJ1-1; D remains ambiguous. Germline CDR1 reads MDHEN; CDR2 reads SYDVKM. The V gene lost 7 bases and the J gene lost 7 bases, with 22 bases spanning the gap. The CDR3 covers 15 residues. The CDR3 DNA is TGTGCCAGCACCCCCCCGTACCGCGGGGTGAATGAAGCTTTCTTT. This encodes CASTPPYRGVNEAFF.

The genes are TRBV11-2 and TRBJ2-3, with D perhaps TRBD2 (7 bases). V was cut by 5 bases and J by 1 base, with 13 bases left in between. Germline V CDR1 and CDR2: SGHAT, FQNNGV. The CDR3 extends over 15 amino acids. The CDR3 protein is CASSPRGARTDTQYF. CDR3 in DNA: TGTGCCAGCAGCCCCCGGGGGGCCCGCACAGATACGCAGTATTTT.

V gene TRBV5-1 combines with J gene TRBJ2-3; 10 positions agree with TRBD2. The CDR3 has 14 residues. Germline CDR1 is SGHRS and CDR2 is YFSETQ. The V segment lost 7 bases and the J segment 7 bases; nucleotides outside the gene matches: 9. CDR3 loop: CASVDQREGNTQYF. CDR3 in DNA: TGCGCCAGCGTAGACCAGCGGGAGGGGAATACGCAGTATTTT.

The J gene is TRBJ2-3, the V gene TRBV2; weak D call: TRBD2 (5 bases). Per the germline V gene, CDR1 is SNHLY and CDR2 is FYNNEI. This CDR3 contains 12 residues. The ends were cut back, 6 bases at V and 6 bases at J, with 10 bases in the middle. In DNA, the CDR3 is TGTGCCAGCAGATGGGGAGTCGATACGCAGTATTTT. This sequence encodes CASRWGVDTQYF. Combining the CDR3 with reference TRBV2 and TRBJ2-3 gives the whole variable domain EPEVTQTPSHQVTQMGQEVILRCVPISNHLYFYWYRQILGQKVEFLVSFYNNEISEKSEIFDDQFSVERPDGSNFTLKIRSTKLEDSAMYFCASRWGVDTQYFGPGTRLTVL.

This rearrangement joins TRBV7-9 to TRBJ2-5; perhaps TRBD2 as D (5 bases). The CDR3 is made up of 13 amino acids. Germline CDR1 reads SEHNR; CDR2 reads FQNEAQ (reference sequence). The V end lost 4 bases, the J end lost 7 bases, and 13 bases lay between the germline ends. CDR3 region: CASSSDLRGTQYF. The CDR3 DNA is TGTGCCAGCAGCTCGGACCTTCGGGGGACCCAGTACTTC.

The V call is TRBV19, the J call TRBJ1-5; 11 bases match TRBD1. CDR1 LNHDA and CDR2 SQIVND come from the germline V gene (reference sequence). V dropped 3 bases and J dropped 10; count of bases not matched to a gene: 8. The CDR3 runs to 15 residues. CDR3 residues: CASSIGQGALQPQHF. CDR3 in DNA: TGTGCCAGTAGTATCGGACAGGGGGCCCTTCAACCCCAGCATTTT. Supplemented by reference TRBV19 and TRBJ1-5, the full variable domain reads DGGITQSPKYLFRKEGQNVTLSCEQNLNHDAMYWYRQDPGQGLRLIYYSQIVNDFQKGDIAEGYSVSREKKESFPLTVTSAQKNPTAFYLCASSIGQGALQPQHFGDGTRLSIL.

The gene calls are TRBV28 and TRBJ1-5; TRBD1 matches 9 bases. The CDR3 runs to 15 residues. Losses at the gene ends were 3 bases for V and 4 bases for J; bases not matched to a gene: 4. The germline V gene encodes CDR1 MDHEN and CDR2 SYDVKM. CDR3 coding DNA: TGTGCCAGCAGTTTCGCCGGGACAGGGAATCAGCCCCAGCATTTT. Encoded protein: CASSFAGTGNQPQHF.

V is TRBV4-1 and J is TRBJ1-2, with a tentative D call TRBD1 (6 bases). This CDR3 is 14 amino acids long. From germline, CDR1 is MGHRA and CDR2 YSYEKL. V shed 3 bases and J shed 6 bases, with 14 bases lying between them. The CDR3 DNA reads TGCGCCAGCAGCCACGCCCTTGGGGGCGATGGCTACACCTTC. This gives the protein CASSHALGGDGYTF.

The chain links TRBV13 to TRBJ2-2; weak D call: TRBD1 (6 bases). The ends were cut back, 2 bases at V and 7 bases at J, with 8 bases in the middle. Germline CDR1 PRHDT, CDR2 FYEKMQ (reference sequence). The CDR3 is made up of 13 amino acids. CDR3 coding DNA: TGTGCCAGCAGCTTACAGGGGAGCGGGGAGCTGTTTTTT. It codes for CASSLQGSGELFF.

The chain couples TRBV7-2 to TRBJ1-2; 7 nucleotides line up with TRBD1. The germline CDR1 and CDR2 sequences are SGHTA and FQGNSA. Unmatched junction bases numbered 14, after V lost 7 bases and J lost 3 bases. The CDR3 runs to 16 residues. CDR3 in amino acids: CASTSLPGTDYYGYTF. CDR3 DNA: TGTGCCAGCACTTCCCTACCCGGGACAGACTACTATGGCTACACCTTC.

The chain is built from TRBV5-1 and TRBJ2-7; 8 positions match TRBD2. The germline gives CDR1 SGHRS, CDR2 YFSETQ. J lost 2 bases, V lost 4 bases, and 8 bases had no gene match. CDR3 size: 15 residues. CDR3 nucleotides: TGCGCCAGCAGCCGTTGGACTAGCACGGCCTACGAGCAGTACTTC. This translates into CASSRWTSTAYEQYF.

This chain uses TRBV5-6 with TRBJ2-1; 8 bases fit TRBD2. Germline V gene sequence: CDR1 SGHDT, CDR2 YYEEEE. The CDR3 runs to 15 residues. The ends lost 0 bases at V and 7 bases at J; junction bases unmatched: 6. CDR3 in amino acids: CASSLGLAGHNEQFF. The CDR3 coding sequence is TGTGCCAGCAGCTTGGGGTTAGCGGGGCATAATGAGCAGTTCTTC.

The J gene is TRBJ2-7, the V gene TRBV5-1; 8 nucleotides agree with TRBD1. The trim removed 5 bases at V and 2 bases at J, leaving 12 bases unmatched. This CDR3 is built from 16 residues. The germline CDR1 and CDR2 sequences are SGHRS and YFSETQ. The DNA of the CDR3 is TGCGCCAGCAGTTCCCTTCCCGGGACAGGCCCCTACGAGCAGTACTTC. It is translated as CASSSLPGTGPYEQYF.

This rearrangement joins TRBV9 to TRBJ1-1, with TRBD1 as a possible D gene (5 bases). Between the trimmed V and J ends, which lost 4 bases and 0 bases, there was a span of 13 bases. CDR1 and CDR2 from the germline V gene are SGDLS and YYNGEE. This CDR3 contains 15 residues. The CDR3 loop is CASSPPTVMNTEAFF. The CDR3 DNA follows: TGTGCCAGCAGCCCACCGACAGTCATGAACACTGAAGCTTTCTTT.

The gene calls are TRBV7-3 and TRBJ2-3; D remains unclear. This CDR3 is 14 amino acids long. Germline V CDR1 and CDR2: SGHTA, FQGTGA. The V end lost 3 bases, the J end lost 0 bases, and 7 bases lay between the germline ends. DNA of the CDR3: TGTGCCAGCAGCTTTCAGGCAAGCACAGATACGCAGTATTTT. This sequence encodes CASSFQASTDTQYF.

The gene calls are TRBV10-3 and TRBJ2-2; a weak D match, TRBD1 (6 bases). The germline gives CDR1 ENHRY, CDR2 SYGVKD. The CDR3 has 14 residues. V was trimmed by 6 bases and J by 2 bases, leaving 10 bases between them. CDR3 in DNA: TGTGCCATCAGGTGGACAGAAAACACCGGGGAGCTGTTTTTT. Its protein product is CAIRWTENTGELFF.

The chain carries TRBV4-1 and TRBJ1-1; D is perhaps TRBD1 (5 bases). Germline V gene data show CDR1 as MGHRA and CDR2 as YSYEKL. There are 15 residues in the CDR3. V lost 4 bases, J lost 5 bases, and 17 bases lay in between. The CDR3 sequence: CASSLTVGGWTEAFF. CDR3 bases: TGCGCCAGCAGCCTTACAGTGGGGGGTTGGACTGAAGCTTTCTTT.

The chain recombines TRBV9 with TRBJ2-1; maybe TRBD1 (6 bases). Germline V gene sequence: CDR1 SGDLS, CDR2 YYNGEE. Trimming removed 1 base at V and 5 bases at J, with 13 bases between. This CDR3 is built from 15 residues. In DNA form, the CDR3 reads TGTGCCAGCAGCGTATCAGGGGCTTCCCACAATGAGCAGTTCTTC. It encodes CASSVSGASHNEQFF.